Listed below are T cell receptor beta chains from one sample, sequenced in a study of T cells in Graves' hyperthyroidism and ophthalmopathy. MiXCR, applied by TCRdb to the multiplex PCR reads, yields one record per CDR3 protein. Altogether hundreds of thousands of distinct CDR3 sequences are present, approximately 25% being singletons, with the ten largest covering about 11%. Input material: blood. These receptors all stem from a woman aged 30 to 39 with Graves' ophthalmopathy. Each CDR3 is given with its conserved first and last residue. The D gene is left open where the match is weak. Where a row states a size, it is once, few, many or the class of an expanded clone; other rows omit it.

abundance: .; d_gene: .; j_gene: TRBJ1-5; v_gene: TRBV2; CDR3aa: CASNRDYNQPQHF; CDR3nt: TGTGCCAGCAACAGGGATTACAATCAGCCCCAGCATTTT
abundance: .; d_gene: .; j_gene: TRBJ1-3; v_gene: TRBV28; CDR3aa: CASSFRGTLSGNTIYF; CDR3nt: TGTGCCAGCAGTTTCCGGGGGACACTCTCTGGAAACACCATATATTTT
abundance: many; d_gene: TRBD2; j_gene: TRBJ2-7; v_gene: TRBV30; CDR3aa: CAWTVGLADYEQYF; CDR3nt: TGTGCCTGGACGGTTGGACTAGCGGACTACGAGCAGTACTTC
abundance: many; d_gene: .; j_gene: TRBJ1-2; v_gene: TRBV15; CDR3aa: CATSRDLAGSNYGYTF; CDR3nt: TGTGCCACCAGCAGAGATCTGGCCGGATCTAACTATGGCTACACCTTC
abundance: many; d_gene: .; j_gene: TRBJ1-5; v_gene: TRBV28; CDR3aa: CASSFGQQGNQPQHF; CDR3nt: TGTGCCAGCAGTTTCGGGCAACAGGGCAATCAGCCCCAGCATTTT
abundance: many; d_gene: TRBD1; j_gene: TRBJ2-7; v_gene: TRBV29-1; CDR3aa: CSVAFGRGNEQYF; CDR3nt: TGCAGCGTTGCTTTTGGCAGGGGGAACGAGCAGTACTTC
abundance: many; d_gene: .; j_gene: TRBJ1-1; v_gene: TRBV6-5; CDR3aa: CASSYIQSEAFF; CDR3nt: TGTGCCAGCAGTTACATACAGTCTGAAGCTTTCTTT
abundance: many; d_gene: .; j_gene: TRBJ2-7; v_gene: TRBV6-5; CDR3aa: CASSDGLGTSYEQYF; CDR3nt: TGTGCCAGCTCGGACGGGTTAGGGACGTCCTACGAGCAGTACTTC
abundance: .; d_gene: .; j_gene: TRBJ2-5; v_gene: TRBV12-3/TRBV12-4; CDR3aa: CASSLVLRGPQETQYF; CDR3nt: TGTGCCAGCAGTTTAGTTCTGCGGGGGCCTCAAGAGACCCAGTACTTC
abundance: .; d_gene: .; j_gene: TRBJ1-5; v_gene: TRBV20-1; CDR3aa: CSARRGANQPQHF; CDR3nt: TGCAGTGCTAGGCGGGGGGCCAATCAGCCCCAGCATTTT
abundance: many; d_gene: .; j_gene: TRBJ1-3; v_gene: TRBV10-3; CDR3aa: CAISESGTFGSGNTIYF; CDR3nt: TGTGCCATCAGTGAGTCGGGGACATTCGGCAGTGGAAACACCATATATTTT